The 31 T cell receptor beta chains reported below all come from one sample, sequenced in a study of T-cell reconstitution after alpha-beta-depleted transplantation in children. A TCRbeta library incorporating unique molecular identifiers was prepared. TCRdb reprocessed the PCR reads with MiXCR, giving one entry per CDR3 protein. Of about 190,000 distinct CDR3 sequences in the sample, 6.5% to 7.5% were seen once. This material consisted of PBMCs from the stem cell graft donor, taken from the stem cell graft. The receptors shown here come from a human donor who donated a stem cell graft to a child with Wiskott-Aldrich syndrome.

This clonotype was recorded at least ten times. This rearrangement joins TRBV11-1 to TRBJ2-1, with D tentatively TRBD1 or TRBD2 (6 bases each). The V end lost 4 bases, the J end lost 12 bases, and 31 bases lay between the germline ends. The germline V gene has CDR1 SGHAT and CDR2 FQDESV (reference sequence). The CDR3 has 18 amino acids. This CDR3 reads CASSSLYPGTSEKGGQFF. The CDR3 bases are TGTGCCAGCAGCTCCCTCTATCCGGGGACCTCTGAGAAGGGGGGGCAGTTCTTC.

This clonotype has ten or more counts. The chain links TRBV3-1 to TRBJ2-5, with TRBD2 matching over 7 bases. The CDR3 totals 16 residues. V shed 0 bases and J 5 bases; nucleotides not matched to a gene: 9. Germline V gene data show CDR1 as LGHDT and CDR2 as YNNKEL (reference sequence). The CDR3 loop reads CASSQDRAGETETQYF. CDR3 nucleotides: TGTGCCAGCAGCCAAGATCGCGCGGGAGAGACGGAGACCCAGTACTTC.

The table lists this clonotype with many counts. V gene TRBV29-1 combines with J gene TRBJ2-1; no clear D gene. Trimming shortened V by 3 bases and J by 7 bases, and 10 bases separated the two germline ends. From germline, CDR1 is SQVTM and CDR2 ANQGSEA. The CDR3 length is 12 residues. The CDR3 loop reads CSVDPRLNEQFF. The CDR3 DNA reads TGCAGCGTTGATCCCAGGTTGAATGAGCAGTTCTTC.

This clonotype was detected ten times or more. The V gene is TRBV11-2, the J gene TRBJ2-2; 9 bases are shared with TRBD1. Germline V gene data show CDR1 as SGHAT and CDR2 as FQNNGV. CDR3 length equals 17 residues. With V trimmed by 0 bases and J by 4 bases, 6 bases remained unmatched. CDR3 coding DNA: TGTGCCAGCAGCTTAGACACGACAGGGGGGTTCACCGGGGAGCTGTTTTTT. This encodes CASSLDTTGGFTGELFF.

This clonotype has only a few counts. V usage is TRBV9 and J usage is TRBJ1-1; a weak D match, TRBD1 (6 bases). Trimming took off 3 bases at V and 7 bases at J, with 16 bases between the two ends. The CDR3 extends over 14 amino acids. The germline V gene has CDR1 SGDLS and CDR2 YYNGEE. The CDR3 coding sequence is TGTGCCAGCAGCGCTCCCACCGGGACACATGAAGCTTTCTTT. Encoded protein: CASSAPTGTHEAFF. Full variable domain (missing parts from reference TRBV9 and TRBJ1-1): DSGVTQTPKHLITATGQRVTLRCSPRSGDLSVYWYQQSLDQGLQFLIQYYNGEERAKGNILERFSAQQFPDLHSELNLSSLELGDSALYFCASSAPTGTHEAFFGQGTRLTVV.

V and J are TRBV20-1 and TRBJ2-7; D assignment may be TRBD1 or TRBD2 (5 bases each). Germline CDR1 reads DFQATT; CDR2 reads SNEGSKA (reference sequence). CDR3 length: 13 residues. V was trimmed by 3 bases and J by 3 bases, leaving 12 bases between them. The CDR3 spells CSASLARGYEQYF. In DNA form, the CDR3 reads TGCAGTGCTAGCCTCGCGAGGGGCTACGAGCAGTACTTC.

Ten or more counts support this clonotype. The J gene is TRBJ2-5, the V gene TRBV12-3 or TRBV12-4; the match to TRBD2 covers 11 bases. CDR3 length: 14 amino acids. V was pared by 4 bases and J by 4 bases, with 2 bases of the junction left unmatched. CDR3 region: CASSSGTSGETQYF. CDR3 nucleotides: TGTGCCAGCAGTTCCGGGACTAGCGGAGAGACCCAGTACTTC.

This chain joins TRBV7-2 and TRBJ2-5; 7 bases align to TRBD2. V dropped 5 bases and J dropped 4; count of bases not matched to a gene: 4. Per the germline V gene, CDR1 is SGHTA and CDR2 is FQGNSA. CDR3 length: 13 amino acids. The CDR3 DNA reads TGTGCCAGCAGCAGGACTAGTCGAGAGACCCAGTACTTC. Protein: CASSRTSRETQYF.

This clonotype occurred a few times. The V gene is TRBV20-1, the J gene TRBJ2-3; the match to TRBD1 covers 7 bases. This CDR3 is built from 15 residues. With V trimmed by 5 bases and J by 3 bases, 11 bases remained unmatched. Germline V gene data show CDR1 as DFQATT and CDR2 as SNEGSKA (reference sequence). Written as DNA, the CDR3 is TGCAGTGCTGGACCCTTGACAGGGCGGACAGATACGCAGTATTTT. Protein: CSAGPLTGRTDTQYF.

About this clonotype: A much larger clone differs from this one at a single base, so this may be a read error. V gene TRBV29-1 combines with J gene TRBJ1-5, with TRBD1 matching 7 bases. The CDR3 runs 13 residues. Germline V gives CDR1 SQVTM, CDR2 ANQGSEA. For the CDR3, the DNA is TGCAGCGTCCAGGGACAGTTTGATCAGCCCCATCATTTT. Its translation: CSVQGQFDQPHHF.

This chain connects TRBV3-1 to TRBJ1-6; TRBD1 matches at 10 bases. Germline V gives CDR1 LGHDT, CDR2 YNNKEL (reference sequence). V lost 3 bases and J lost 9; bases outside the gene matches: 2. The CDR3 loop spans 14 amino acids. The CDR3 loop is CASSHRDRGSPLHF. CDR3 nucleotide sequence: TGTGCCAGCAGCCACCGGGACAGGGGTTCACCCCTCCACTTT.

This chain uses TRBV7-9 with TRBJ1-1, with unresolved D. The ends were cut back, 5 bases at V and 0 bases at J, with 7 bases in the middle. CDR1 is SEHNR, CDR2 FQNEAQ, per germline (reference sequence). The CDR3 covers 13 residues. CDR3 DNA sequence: TGTGCCAGCAGCCCTACCATGAACACTGAAGCTTTCTTT. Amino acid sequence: CASSPTMNTEAFF.

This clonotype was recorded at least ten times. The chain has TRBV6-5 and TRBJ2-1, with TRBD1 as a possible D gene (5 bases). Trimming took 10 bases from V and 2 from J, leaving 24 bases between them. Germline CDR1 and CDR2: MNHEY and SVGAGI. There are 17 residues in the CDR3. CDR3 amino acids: CATTVGVQGRAYNEQFF. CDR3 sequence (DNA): TGTGCCACGACAGTTGGAGTCCAGGGTCGGGCCTACAATGAGCAGTTCTTC.

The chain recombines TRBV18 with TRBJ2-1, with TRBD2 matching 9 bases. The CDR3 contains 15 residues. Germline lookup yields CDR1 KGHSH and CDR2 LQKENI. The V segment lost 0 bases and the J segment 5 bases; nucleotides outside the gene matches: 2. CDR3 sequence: CASSPPSGRHNEQFF. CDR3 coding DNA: TGTGCCAGCTCACCACCGAGCGGGAGGCACAATGAGCAGTTCTTC.

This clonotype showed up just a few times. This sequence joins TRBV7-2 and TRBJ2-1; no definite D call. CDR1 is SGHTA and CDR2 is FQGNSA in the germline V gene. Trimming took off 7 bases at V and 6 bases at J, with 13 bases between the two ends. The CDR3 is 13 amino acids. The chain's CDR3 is CASKVEGFNEQFF. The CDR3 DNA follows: TGTGCCAGCAAAGTTGAAGGGTTCAATGAGCAGTTCTTC.

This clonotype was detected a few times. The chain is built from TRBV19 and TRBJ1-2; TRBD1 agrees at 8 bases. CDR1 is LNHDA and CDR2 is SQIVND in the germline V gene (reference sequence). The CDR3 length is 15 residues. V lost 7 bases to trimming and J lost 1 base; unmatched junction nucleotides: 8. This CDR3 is CASTRGTGLNYGYTF. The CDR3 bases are TGTGCCAGTACGAGAGGGACAGGTCTTAACTATGGCTACACCTTC.

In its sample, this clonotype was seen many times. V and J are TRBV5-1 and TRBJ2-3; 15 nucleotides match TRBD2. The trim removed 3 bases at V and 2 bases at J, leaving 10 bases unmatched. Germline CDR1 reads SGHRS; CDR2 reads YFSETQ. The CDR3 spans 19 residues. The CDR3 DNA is TGCGCCAGCAGCTCGGGACTAGCGGGAGGAATATCCCACACAGATACGCAGTATTTT. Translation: CASSSGLAGGISHTDTQYF.

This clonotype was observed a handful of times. The CDR3 DNA reads as TGTGCCAGCAGTTTCCGAGGAGCCCAGCATTTT. This encodes CASSFRGAQHF. This chain uses TRBV6-5 with TRBJ1-5; D is undetermined. Germline V lookup: CDR1 MNHEY, CDR2 SVGAGI. Trimming stripped 4 bases from V and 11 bases from J, with 9 bases between. CDR3 length: 11 residues.

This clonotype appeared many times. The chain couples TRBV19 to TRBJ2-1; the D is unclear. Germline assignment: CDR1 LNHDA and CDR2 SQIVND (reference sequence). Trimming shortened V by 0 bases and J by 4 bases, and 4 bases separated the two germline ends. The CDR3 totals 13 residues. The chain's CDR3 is CASSIEWYNEQFF. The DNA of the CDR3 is TGTGCCAGTAGTATAGAGTGGTACAATGAGCAGTTCTTC.

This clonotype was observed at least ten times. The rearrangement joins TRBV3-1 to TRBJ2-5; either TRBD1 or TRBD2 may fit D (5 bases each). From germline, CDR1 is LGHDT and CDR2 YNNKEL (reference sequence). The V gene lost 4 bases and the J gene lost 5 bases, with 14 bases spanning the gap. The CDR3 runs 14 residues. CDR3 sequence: CASSRDADSETQYF. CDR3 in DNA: TGTGCCAGCAGCCGGGACGCCGACTCCGAGACCCAGTACTTC.

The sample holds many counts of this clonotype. CDR3 amino acids: CSGGQGASEAFF. For the CDR3, the DNA is TGCAGCGGGGGACAGGGGGCGTCCGAAGCTTTCTTT. The rearrangement links TRBV29-1 to TRBJ1-1; 12 nucleotides line up with TRBD1. The CDR3 runs to 12 residues. The junction had 5 bases not matched to a gene; V was cut back by 7 bases and J by 8 bases. CDR1 is SQVTM and CDR2 is ANQGSEA in the germline V gene.

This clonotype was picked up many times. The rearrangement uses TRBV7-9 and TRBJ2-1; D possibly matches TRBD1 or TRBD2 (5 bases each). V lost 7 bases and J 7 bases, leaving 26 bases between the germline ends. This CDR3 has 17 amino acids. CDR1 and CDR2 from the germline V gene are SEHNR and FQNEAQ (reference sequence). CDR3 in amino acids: CASNELYRDGHGNEQFF. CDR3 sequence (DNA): TGTGCCAGCAACGAACTGTACCGGGACGGGCACGGGAATGAGCAGTTCTTC.

The CDR3 DNA follows: TGTGCCAGCAGTGGACAGCTCCAAGAGACCCAGTACTTC. As protein: CASSGQLQETQYF. V usage is TRBV12-3 or TRBV12-4 and J usage is TRBJ2-5; D perhaps matches TRBD1 (6 bases). This CDR3 is built from 13 residues. Deletions cut 5 bases from V and 1 base from J, with 8 bases between.

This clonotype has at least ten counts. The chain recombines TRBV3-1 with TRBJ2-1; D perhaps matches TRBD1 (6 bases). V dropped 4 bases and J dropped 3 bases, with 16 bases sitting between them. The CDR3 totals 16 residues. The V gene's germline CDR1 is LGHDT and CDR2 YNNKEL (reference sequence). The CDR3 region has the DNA TGTGCCAGCAGCCTCCTCGCAGGGGCCCACTACAATGAGCAGTTCTTC. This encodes CASSLLAGAHYNEQFF.

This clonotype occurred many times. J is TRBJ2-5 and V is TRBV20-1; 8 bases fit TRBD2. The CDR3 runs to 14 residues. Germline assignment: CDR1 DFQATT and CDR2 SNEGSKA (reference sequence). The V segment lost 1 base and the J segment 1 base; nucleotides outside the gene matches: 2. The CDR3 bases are TGCAGTGCTAGAGTCCTAGCGGGCCAAGAGACCCAGTACTTC. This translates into CSARVLAGQETQYF.

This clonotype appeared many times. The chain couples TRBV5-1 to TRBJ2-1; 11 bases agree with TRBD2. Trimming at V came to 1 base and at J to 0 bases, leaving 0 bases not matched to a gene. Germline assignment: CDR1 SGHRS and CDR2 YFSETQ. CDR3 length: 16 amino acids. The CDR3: CASSLTSGSSYNEQFF. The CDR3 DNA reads TGCGCCAGCAGCTTGACTAGCGGGAGCTCCTACAATGAGCAGTTCTTC.

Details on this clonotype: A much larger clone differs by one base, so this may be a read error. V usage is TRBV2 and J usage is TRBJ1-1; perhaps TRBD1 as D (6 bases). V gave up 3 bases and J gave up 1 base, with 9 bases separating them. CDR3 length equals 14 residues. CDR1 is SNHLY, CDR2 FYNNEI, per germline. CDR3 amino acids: CASSDQGSNTEAFF. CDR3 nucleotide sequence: TGTGCCAGCAGTGACCAGGGGTCGAACACTGAAGCTTTCTTT.

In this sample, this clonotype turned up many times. CDR3 in amino acids: CASSSGLAVAYEQYF. The CDR3 nucleotides are TGTGCCAGCAGTTCGGGACTAGCGGTTGCCTACGAGCAGTACTTC. The chain uses TRBV12-3 or TRBV12-4 and TRBJ2-7; 11 positions match TRBD2. The CDR3 has 15 amino acids. Unmatched junction bases numbered 4, after V lost 4 bases and J lost 2 bases.

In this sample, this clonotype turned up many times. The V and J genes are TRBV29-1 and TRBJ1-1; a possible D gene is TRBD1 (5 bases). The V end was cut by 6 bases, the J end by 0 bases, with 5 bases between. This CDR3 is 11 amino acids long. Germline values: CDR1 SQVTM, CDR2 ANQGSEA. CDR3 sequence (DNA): TGCAGCGTGGGACTGAACACTGAAGCTTTCTTT. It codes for CSVGLNTEAFF. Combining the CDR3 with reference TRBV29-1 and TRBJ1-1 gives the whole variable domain SAVISQKPSRDICQRGTSLTIQCQVDSQVTMMFWYRQQPGQSLTLIATANQGSEATYESGFVIDKFPISRPNLTFSTLTVSNMSPEDSSIYLCSVGLNTEAFFGQGTRLTVV.

The CDR3 reads CAWSTDYEQYF. The CDR3 region has the DNA TGTGCCTGGAGTACGGACTACGAGCAGTACTTC. This rearrangement joins TRBV30 to TRBJ2-7, with D unclear. V lost 2 bases and J lost 3, with 5 bases in between. From germline, CDR1 is GTSNPN and CDR2 SVGIG (reference sequence). The CDR3 is made up of 11 amino acids. The full variable domain, with the rest looked up from reference TRBV30 and TRBJ2-7, is SQTIHQWPATLVQPVGSPLSLECTVEGTSNPNLYWYRQAAGRGLQLLFYSVGIGQISSEVPQNLSASRPQDRQFILSSKKLLLSDSGFYLCAWSTDYEQYFGPGTRLTVT.

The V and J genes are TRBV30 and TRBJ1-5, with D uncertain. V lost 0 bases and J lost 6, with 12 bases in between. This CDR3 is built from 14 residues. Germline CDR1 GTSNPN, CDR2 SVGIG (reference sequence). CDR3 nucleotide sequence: TGTGCCTGGAGTGTGGGAGGGTTGGGTCAGCCCCAGCATTTT. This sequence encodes CAWSVGGLGQPQHF.